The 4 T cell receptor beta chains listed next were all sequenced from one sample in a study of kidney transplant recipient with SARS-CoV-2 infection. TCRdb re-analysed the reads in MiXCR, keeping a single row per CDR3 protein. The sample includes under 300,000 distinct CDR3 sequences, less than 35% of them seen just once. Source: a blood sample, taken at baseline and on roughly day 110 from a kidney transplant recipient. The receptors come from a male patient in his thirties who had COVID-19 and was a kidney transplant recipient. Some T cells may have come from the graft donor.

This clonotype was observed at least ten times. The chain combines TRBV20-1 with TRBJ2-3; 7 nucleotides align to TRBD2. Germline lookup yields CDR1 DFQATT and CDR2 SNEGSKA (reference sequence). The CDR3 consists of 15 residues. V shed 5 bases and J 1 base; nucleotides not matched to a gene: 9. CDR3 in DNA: TGCAGTGCTTCCGGTAGGAGCGGGGGCACAGATACGCAGTATTTT. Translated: CSASGRSGGTDTQYF.

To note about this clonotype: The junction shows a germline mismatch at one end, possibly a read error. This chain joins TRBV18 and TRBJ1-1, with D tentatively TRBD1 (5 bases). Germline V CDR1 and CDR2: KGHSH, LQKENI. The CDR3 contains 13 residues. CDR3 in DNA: TGTGCCAGCTCACCACAGGGGAACGCTGAAGCTTTCTTT. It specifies CASSPQGNAEAFF.

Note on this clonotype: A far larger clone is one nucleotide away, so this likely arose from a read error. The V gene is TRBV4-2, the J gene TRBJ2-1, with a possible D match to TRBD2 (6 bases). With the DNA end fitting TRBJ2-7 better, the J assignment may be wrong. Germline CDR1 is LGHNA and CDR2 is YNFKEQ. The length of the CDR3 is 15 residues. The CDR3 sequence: CASSRGIAVSCEQYF. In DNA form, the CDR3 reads TGTGCCAGCAGCCGAGGGATAGCGGTCTCCTGCGAGCAGTACTTC.

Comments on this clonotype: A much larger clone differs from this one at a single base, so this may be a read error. The CDR3 coding sequence is TGTGCCAGCAGCGTGAAAGATTACGAGGGAAAGACCTATGGCTACACCTTC. Translating gives CASSVKDYEGKTYGYTF. The chain is built from TRBV7-1 and TRBJ1-2; D remains ambiguous. TRBV7-1 is an ORF; its function is uncertain. The CDR3 length is 17 residues. V was trimmed by 5 bases and J by 4 bases, leaving 23 bases between them.